This T cell receptor (beta chain) was sequenced in a study of blood T cell repertoires in COVID-19. Produced via immunoSEQ multiplex PCR; TCRdb's table is partial and in-frame only. The profile shows about 41,000 clones, 76% of them singletons. What was sequenced was peripheral blood. This clonotype was obtained from a man older than 75 with acute or convalescent COVID-19.

This chain's CDR3 is CASSMGLINTEAFF. CDR3 in DNA: TGTGCCAGTAGTATGGGGCTGATTAACACTGAAGCTTTCTTT. The chain has TRBV19 and TRBJ1-1, with D tentatively TRBD1 (5 bases). CDR3 size: 14 residues. The V end was cut by 3 bases, the J end by 2 bases, with 10 bases between. Germline V lookup: CDR1 LNHDA, CDR2 SQIVND (reference sequence).